The rows below give T cell receptor beta chains drawn from one sample of a study of shared clonotypes between healthy human individuals. The method was immunoSEQ multiplex PCR; TCRdb's version includes in-frame clones alone and lacks a portion of them. Of about 490,000 clones in the sample, approximately 84% were seen once. Input material: PBMCs. The receptors here all came from a middle-aged woman in good health. Some clones in this sample may be carry-over from other donors' samples. CDR3s include the opening cysteine and the closing phenylalanine or tryptophan. The order of the fields is J gene, D gene, clone size, V gene, CDR3 protein, CDR3 DNA. The D gene is left open where the match is weak. For some rows the clone size is stated as once, few or many, or as a class when expanded; others skip it.

J gene: TRBJ2-1; D gene: NA; clone size: NA; V gene: TRBV9; CDR3 protein: CASSVEGSSPPTVGFF; CDR3 DNA: TGTGCCAGCAGCGTAGAGGGCTCCTCCCCTCCTACTGTGGGGTTCTTC
J gene: TRBJ2-5; D gene: NA; clone size: once; V gene: TRBV7-9; CDR3 protein: CASSFKETQYF; CDR3 DNA: TGTGCCAGCAGCTTCAAAGAGACCCAGTACTTC
J gene: TRBJ1-5; D gene: NA; clone size: NA; V gene: TRBV10-3; CDR3 protein: CAIRAGANQPQHF; CDR3 DNA: TGTGCCATCAGGGCAGGGGCGAATCAGCCCCAGCATTTT
J gene: TRBJ1-1; D gene: TRBD1; clone size: NA; V gene: TRBV6-6; CDR3 protein: CASSTRTGDTEAFF; CDR3 DNA: TGTGCCAGCAGTACAAGGACAGGGGACACTGAAGCTTTCTTT
J gene: TRBJ1-5; D gene: TRBD1; clone size: NA; V gene: TRBV28; CDR3 protein: CASTPGTGGYSNQPQHF; CDR3 DNA: TGTGCCAGCACCCCCGGGACAGGGGGTTATAGCAATCAGCCCCAGCATTTT
J gene: TRBJ2-4; D gene: NA; clone size: few; V gene: TRBV7-9; CDR3 protein: CATQGRKNIQYF; CDR3 DNA: TGTGCCACTCAGGGTAGGAAAAACATTCAGTACTTC
J gene: TRBJ2-4; D gene: TRBD2; clone size: NA; V gene: TRBV27; CDR3 protein: CASSFPPPGLVGGKAKNIQYF; CDR3 DNA: TGTGCCAGCAGTTTCCCCCCGCCGGGACTAGTGGGCGGAAAGGCCAAAAACATTCAGTACTTC
J gene: TRBJ2-1; D gene: TRBD2; clone size: once; V gene: TRBV6-5; CDR3 protein: CASSYGAGGQYNEQFF; CDR3 DNA: TGTGCCAGCAGTTACGGAGCGGGAGGACAGTACAATGAGCAGTTCTTC
J gene: TRBJ2-3; D gene: NA; clone size: NA; V gene: TRBV5-1; CDR3 protein: CASSPLTEDTQYF; CDR3 DNA: TGCGCCAGCAGCCCCCTGACCGAAGATACGCAGTATTTT
J gene: TRBJ2-2; D gene: TRBD2; clone size: NA; V gene: TRBV10-3; CDR3 protein: CATLAGETGELFF; CDR3 DNA: TGTGCCACCTTAGCGGGAGAGACCGGGGAGCTGTTTTTT
J gene: TRBJ2-3; D gene: TRBD1; clone size: NA; V gene: TRBV19; CDR3 protein: CASSPDRESTDTQYF; CDR3 DNA: TGTGCCAGTAGTCCCGACAGGGAGAGCACAGATACGCAGTATTTT
J gene: TRBJ2-7; D gene: NA; clone size: few; V gene: TRBV30; CDR3 protein: CAWRSDRKFGYEQYF; CDR3 DNA: TGTGCCTGGAGGTCCGACAGAAAGTTTGGCTACGAGCAGTACTTC
J gene: TRBJ2-7; D gene: NA; clone size: NA; V gene: TRBV28; CDR3 protein: CASSSAVVPYEQYF; CDR3 DNA: TGTGCCAGCAGTTCGGCGGTAGTACCCTACGAGCAGTACTTC
J gene: TRBJ1-6; D gene: TRBD1; clone size: many; V gene: TRBV7-9; CDR3 protein: CASSWDRDSPLHF; CDR3 DNA: TGTGCCAGCAGCTGGGACAGGGATTCACCCCTCCACTTT
J gene: TRBJ2-6; D gene: NA; clone size: NA; V gene: TRBV11-3; CDR3 protein: CASSPGGTGANVLTF; CDR3 DNA: TGTGCCAGCAGCCCTGGGGGCACTGGGGCCAACGTCCTGACTTTC
J gene: TRBJ2-3; D gene: NA; clone size: few; V gene: TRBV9; CDR3 protein: CASSASNAGLSDTQYF; CDR3 DNA: TGTGCCAGCAGCGCATCTAATGCGGGGCTGTCAGATACGCAGTATTTT
J gene: TRBJ2-5; D gene: TRBD2; clone size: NA; V gene: TRBV14; CDR3 protein: CASSPGTSGRQETQYF; CDR3 DNA: TGTGCCAGCAGCCCGGGGACTAGCGGGAGGCAAGAGACCCAGTACTTC
J gene: TRBJ2-5; D gene: NA; clone size: NA; V gene: TRBV7-2; CDR3 protein: CASSPRSLATQETQYF; CDR3 DNA: TGTGCCAGCAGCCCACGAAGTCTAGCGACCCAAGAGACCCAGTACTTC
J gene: TRBJ2-7; D gene: TRBD2; clone size: NA; V gene: TRBV5-1; CDR3 protein: CASSLLAPGLAGYEQYF; CDR3 DNA: TGCGCCAGCAGCTTGTTGGCGCCGGGGCTAGCGGGCTACGAGCAGTACTTC
J gene: TRBJ2-3; D gene: TRBD1; clone size: NA; V gene: TRBV27; CDR3 protein: CARDRDTDTQYF; CDR3 DNA: TGTGCCAGGGACAGGGACACAGATACGCAGTATTTT
J gene: TRBJ2-1; D gene: NA; clone size: NA; V gene: TRBV7-9; CDR3 protein: CASSFVSPFGEQFF; CDR3 DNA: TGTGCCAGCAGCTTTGTTTCGCCCTTCGGGGAGCAGTTCTTC
J gene: TRBJ2-7; D gene: NA; clone size: NA; V gene: TRBV28; CDR3 protein: CASSPPSYEQYF; CDR3 DNA: TGTGCCAGCAGTCCTCCCTCCTACGAGCAGTACTTC
J gene: TRBJ1-5; D gene: NA; clone size: NA; V gene: TRBV9; CDR3 protein: CASSPSGSQQPQHF; CDR3 DNA: TGTGCCAGCAGCCCAAGCGGCAGTCAACAGCCCCAGCATTTT
J gene: TRBJ1-2; D gene: NA; clone size: NA; V gene: TRBV2; CDR3 protein: CASSEARYGYTF; CDR3 DNA: TGTGCCAGCAGTGAAGCGCGGTATGGCTACACCTTC
J gene: TRBJ2-3; D gene: TRBD2; clone size: NA; V gene: TRBV6-5; CDR3 protein: CASSYSRLAGTDTQYF; CDR3 DNA: TGTGCCAGCAGTTACTCAAGACTAGCCGGCACAGATACGCAGTATTTT
J gene: TRBJ1-2; D gene: NA; clone size: NA; V gene: TRBV19; CDR3 protein: CASSSGMYGYTF; CDR3 DNA: TGTGCCAGTAGTTCTGGAATGTATGGCTACACCTTC
J gene: TRBJ1-1; D gene: NA; clone size: NA; V gene: TRBV15; CDR3 protein: CATSVGARGTEAFF; CDR3 DNA: TGTGCCACCAGTGTTGGGGCGCGGGGCACTGAAGCTTTCTTT
J gene: TRBJ2-2; D gene: NA; clone size: NA; V gene: TRBV4-1; CDR3 protein: CASSHQEVRSGELFF; CDR3 DNA: TGCGCCAGCAGCCACCAGGAGGTGAGGTCCGGGGAGCTGTTTTTT
J gene: TRBJ2-5; D gene: NA; clone size: once; V gene: TRBV7-8; CDR3 protein: CASSLAWAPQETQYF; CDR3 DNA: TGTGCCAGCAGCTTAGCGTGGGCCCCACAAGAGACCCAGTACTTC
J gene: TRBJ1-2; D gene: NA; clone size: NA; V gene: TRBV29-1; CDR3 protein: CSVEVAGGGYGYTF; CDR3 DNA: TGCAGCGTTGAGGTTGCGGGGGGCGGCTATGGCTACACCTTC
J gene: TRBJ2-7; D gene: NA; clone size: few; V gene: TRBV6-1; CDR3 protein: CASNPSQGFYEQYF; CDR3 DNA: TGTGCCAGCAATCCCTCACAGGGTTTCTACGAGCAGTACTTC
J gene: TRBJ1-2; D gene: NA; clone size: many; V gene: TRBV9; CDR3 protein: CASSVRGTPYGYTF; CDR3 DNA: TGTGCCAGCAGCGTACGGGGGACACCCTATGGCTACACCTTC
J gene: TRBJ2-7; D gene: TRBD1; clone size: NA; V gene: TRBV10-3; CDR3 protein: CAISPGTGYFEQYF; CDR3 DNA: TGTGCCATCAGCCCCGGGACAGGGTATTTCGAGCAGTACTTC
J gene: TRBJ2-7; D gene: NA; clone size: NA; V gene: TRBV5-8; CDR3 protein: CASSKELDSYEQYF; CDR3 DNA: TGTGCCAGCAGCAAGGAACTCGACAGTTACGAGCAGTACTTC
J gene: TRBJ2-7; D gene: NA; clone size: NA; V gene: TRBV7-9; CDR3 protein: CASSSGRDYEQYF; CDR3 DNA: TGTGCCAGCAGCTCGGGACGGGACTACGAGCAGTACTTC
J gene: TRBJ1-1; D gene: NA; clone size: NA; V gene: TRBV6-4; CDR3 protein: CASSGGTEAFF; CDR3 DNA: TGTGCCAGCAGTGGTGGGACTGAAGCTTTCTTT
J gene: TRBJ2-1; D gene: TRBD2; clone size: NA; V gene: TRBV5-4; CDR3 protein: CASREGLAGREQFF; CDR3 DNA: TGTGCCAGCCGGGAGGGACTAGCGGGTAGGGAGCAGTTCTTC
J gene: TRBJ2-7; D gene: NA; clone size: NA; V gene: TRBV5-1; CDR3 protein: CASSLALGSYEQYF; CDR3 DNA: TGCGCCAGCAGCTTGGCGTTGGGCTCCTACGAGCAGTACTTC
J gene: TRBJ2-5; D gene: NA; clone size: NA; V gene: TRBV29-1; CDR3 protein: CSAGTQETQYF; CDR3 DNA: TGCAGCGCCGGGACCCAAGAGACCCAGTACTTC
J gene: TRBJ2-5; D gene: TRBD2; clone size: NA; V gene: TRBV23-1; CDR3 protein: CASSPPRAGDYRETQYF; CDR3 DNA: TGCGCCAGCAGTCCCCCGCGTGCCGGGGACTACCGAGAGACCCAGTACTTC
J gene: TRBJ2-5; D gene: NA; clone size: NA; V gene: TRBV2; CDR3 protein: CASSMDGQETQYF; CDR3 DNA: TGTGCCAGCAGTATGGACGGACAAGAGACCCAGTACTTC
J gene: TRBJ2-5; D gene: NA; clone size: NA; V gene: TRBV7-9; CDR3 protein: CASSLHPPGRQETQYF; CDR3 DNA: TGTGCCAGCAGCTTACACCCGCCGGGACGCCAAGAGACCCAGTACTTC
J gene: TRBJ1-2; D gene: NA; clone size: NA; V gene: TRBV7-9; CDR3 protein: CASSLARVGLDGYTF; CDR3 DNA: TGTGCCAGCAGCTTAGCCCGCGTTGGTTTGGATGGCTACACCTTC
J gene: TRBJ2-1; D gene: NA; clone size: once; V gene: TRBV25-1; CDR3 protein: CASSDRARNEQFF; CDR3 DNA: TGTGCCAGCAGTGACAGGGCACGCAATGAGCAGTTCTTC